The present T cell receptor (beta chain) was sequenced within a study of glioma-infiltrating T cells (dated by TCRdb to about 2016). Regarding the complete study: Sequencing of TCR alpha- and beta-chain repertoires was performed on glioma tissue, on non-neoplastic brain tissue, and on matched peripheral blood mononuclear cells. To gauge divergence between tissue and blood T-cell populations, every tissue-infiltrating repertoire was compared against the peripheral blood repertoire from the same patient. Three low-grade glioma patients, roughly 8 primary glioblastoma patients and three non-glioma patients contributing non-neoplastic brain tissue were included in the paired cohort.

The CDR3 runs 14 residues from the cysteine to the phenylalanine. Only the CDR3 region is kept as DNA, spanning 42 bases read in frame from base 1. CDR1 and CDR2 were assigned from the germline V gene as SQVTM and ANQGSEA. V is shortened by 7 bases, J by 0 bases, and the region joining them spans 13 bases. This clonotype was recorded many times. Its antigen is unknown. No much larger clone exists at a distance of one base, and base qualities are not known. Study-level results and caveats: In non-neoplastic patients, VJ-independent divergence between tissue and blood fell below expectation, whereas in all gliomas, and especially in low-grade gliomas, the divergence rose above expectation. Small numbers underpinned the group comparisons: under ten glioblastoma patients, three low-grade glioma patients and three non-neoplastic patients. Only a very small number of CDR3 sequences turned up in both tissue and blood, a result put down to high CDR3 diversity combined with limited sampling.

The iRepertoire nested amplicon-rescue multiplex PCR (arm-PCR) platform was used to amplify TCR alpha and beta CDR3 regions from RNA. For one-step reverse transcription and amplification, about 95-450 ng of tissue mRNA or PBMC total RNA was used as input. Following bead purification, Illumina adapters were added by a secondary multiplex PCR, and the libraries were gel-purified between 200 and 400 bp. Libraries carried internal 6-nucleotide barcodes used for demultiplexing. Sequencing of libraries was performed on an Illumina MiSeq with 2x220 or 2x250 nucleotide paired-end reads. Regarding the original processing steps: Paired reads were merged using FLASH 1.2.11 and were aligned to the GRCh37 human genome using BWA-MEM, after which TRA and TRB reads were extracted. An IMGT-derived reference of cassette sequences and CDR3 motifs, with pseudogenes included, was used for V and J assignment. Three-frame translation of reads was performed, and productive CDR3s were defined as those with a C...FGXG motif and no stop codons. Clonotypes were defined as unique combinations of V-J cassette pair and CDR3 amino acid sequence. Filtering of reads was based on Hamming distance, with the threshold set by the sequence error rate of each sample in mapped regions. TCRdb reran the public reads through fastp at Q25 and MiXCR, keeping productive beta chains. CDR3 protein sequences are deduplicated, and each keeps its most common genes and DNA. TCRdb, rather than the study authors, made the V and J calls. Across this sample there are over 80,000 distinct CDR3 sequences, with 35% to 45% seen only once. The top ten clonotypes cover under 40% of the sample.

Sequencing was done on a sample of glioma tissue, nonneoplastic brain tissue, or PBMCs (not recorded which). This receptor was taken from a human donor with low-grade glioma or glioblastoma, undergoing nonglioma brain surgery, or in good health (not recorded which). Here the chain combines TRBV29-1 and TRBJ2-1, and the D gene may be TRBD2, 6 bases matching. At the DNA level, the sequence is TGCAGCGGAGGGACTTCCAGCTCCTACAATGAGCAGTTCTTC. Its translation reads: CSGGTSSSYNEQFF.